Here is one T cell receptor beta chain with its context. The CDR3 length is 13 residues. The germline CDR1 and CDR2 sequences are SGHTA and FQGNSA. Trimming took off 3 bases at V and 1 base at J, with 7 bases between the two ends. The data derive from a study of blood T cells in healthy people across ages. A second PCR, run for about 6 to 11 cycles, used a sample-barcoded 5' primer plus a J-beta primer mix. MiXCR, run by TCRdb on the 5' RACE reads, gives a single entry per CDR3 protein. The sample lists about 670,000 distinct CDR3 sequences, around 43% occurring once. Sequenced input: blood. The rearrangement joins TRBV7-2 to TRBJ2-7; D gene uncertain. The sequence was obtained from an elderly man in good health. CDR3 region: CASSLTSSYEQYF. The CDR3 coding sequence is TGTGCCAGCAGCTTGACAAGTTCCTACGAGCAGTACTTC.